Following are 22 T cell receptor beta chains from one sample sequenced in a study of shared T cell receptors in the human thymus. The method was immunoSEQ multiplex PCR; TCRdb's version includes in-frame clones alone and lacks a portion of them. The repertoire holds 700,000 to 750,000 clones, with approximately 83% as singletons. These data are also associated with another study on human thymus T cells.

Sequencing input: thymocytes. These receptors came from a girl less than two years old with a congenital heart defect.

Remarks on this clone: The junction and the germline gene differ at one end; a read error may be behind it. This chain joins TRBV5-6 and TRBJ1-2, with a possible D match to TRBD1 (6 bases). This CDR3 contains 15 residues. CDR1 is SGHDT and CDR2 is YYEEEE in the germline V gene. The chain's CDR3 is CASSYLGGRIYGHTF. The DNA of the CDR3 is TGTGCCAGCAGCTACCTGGGGGGGCGCATCTATGGCCACACCTTC.

The chain couples TRBV18 to TRBJ1-2; 9 positions match TRBD1. Germline CDR1 KGHSH, CDR2 LQKENI. This CDR3 is 15 amino acids long. Unmatched junction bases numbered 5, after V lost 1 base and J lost 5 bases. In DNA form, the CDR3 reads TGTGCCAGCTCACCACATGCCGGGACAGGGTATGGCTACACCTTC. Its protein is CASSPHAGTGYGYTF. Combining the CDR3 with reference TRBV18 and TRBJ1-2 gives the whole variable domain NAGVMQNPRHLVRRRGQEARLRCSPMKGHSHVYWYRQLPEEGLKFMVYLQKENIIDESGMPKERFSAEFPKEGPSILRIQQVVRGDSAAYFCASSPHAGTGYGYTFGSGTRLTVV.

The genes are TRBV5-6 and TRBJ1-2; TRBD1 matches at 8 bases. Germline trimming cut 4 bases from V and 5 bases from J; bases unmatched to any gene: 7. Germline V lookup: CDR1 SGHDT, CDR2 YYEEEE. The CDR3 is made up of 14 amino acids. Here the CDR3 reads CASSRQGSGYGYTF. For the CDR3, the DNA is TGTGCCAGCAGCCGACAGGGGAGCGGGTATGGCTACACCTTC.

This chain joins TRBV6-5 and TRBJ1-4, with 8 bases that match TRBD1. The CDR3 has 16 residues. Germline assignment: CDR1 MNHEY and CDR2 SVGAGI. The trim removed 2 bases at V and 5 bases at J, leaving 7 bases unmatched. In DNA, the CDR3 is TGTGCCAGCAGTTACGGTGTTCGGGACAGGAATGAAAAACTGTTTTTT. It codes for CASSYGVRDRNEKLFF.

The chain employs TRBV11-2 and TRBJ1-1, with 7 nucleotides matching TRBD1. Germline V gives CDR1 SGHAT, CDR2 FQNNGV. Trimming at V came to 6 bases and at J to 1 base, leaving 17 bases not matched to a gene. The CDR3 has 18 amino acids. This CDR3 is CASRRTPTGAGENTEAFF. The CDR3 nucleotides read TGTGCCAGCAGACGAACCCCTACAGGGGCAGGGGAGAACACTGAAGCTTTCTTT. The entire variable domain, with the rest obtained from reference TRBV11-2 and TRBJ1-1, is as follows: EAGVAQSPRYKIIEKRQSVAFWCNPISGHATLYWYQQILGQGPKLLIQFQNNGVVDDSQLPKDRFSAERLKGVDSTLKIQPAKLEDSAVYLCASRRTPTGAGENTEAFFGQGTRLTVV.

This rearrangement joins TRBV11-2 to TRBJ2-3; 15 nucleotides align to TRBD2. The trim removed 5 bases at V and 6 bases at J, leaving 6 bases unmatched. Germline lookup yields CDR1 SGHAT and CDR2 FQNNGV. The CDR3 length is 16 residues. The CDR3 DNA reads as TGTGCCAGCAGCCCCGGGACTAGCGGGGGGTTCGATACGCAGTATTTT. This translates into CASSPGTSGGFDTQYF.

This rearrangement joins TRBV21-1 to TRBJ1-1; the listed D gene, TRBD1, was not tested against the DNA. TRBV21-1 is deemed a pseudogene. The CDR3 covers 13 residues. CDR3 nucleotides: TGTGCCAGCACCCAGGGGGGAGGCAGGAAAGCTTTCTTT. The encoded protein is CASTQGGGRKAFF.

The CDR3 nucleotides read TGTGCCAGCAGTGACAGGCCGACGGGGGGGCGGACAGATACGCAGTATTTT. As protein: CASSDRPTGGRTDTQYF. The chain employs TRBV6-4 and TRBJ2-3; 8 bases line up with TRBD2. This CDR3 spans 17 amino acids. Germline V gene data show CDR1 as MRHNA and CDR2 as SNTAGT. V was clipped by 2 bases and J by 3 bases; unmatched bases: 10.

CDR3 sequence reads: CASSLRRSPEQFF. The CDR3 region has the DNA TGTGCCAGCAGCCTACGGAGGTCCCCCGAGCAGTTCTTC. This rearrangement joins TRBV7-8 to TRBJ2-1; D is perhaps TRBD2 (5 bases). Germline CDR1 reads SGHVS; CDR2 reads FQNEAQ. The CDR3 has 13 amino acids. The ends were cut back, 5 bases at V and 10 bases at J, with 15 bases in the middle.

This chain uses TRBV4-1 with TRBJ1-1; D is undetermined. V gave up 0 bases and J gave up 4 bases, with 24 bases separating them. Per the germline V gene, CDR1 is MGHRA and CDR2 is YSYEKL. The CDR3 spans 19 residues. Here the CDR3 reads CASSQDSVGLRRGLTEAFF. The CDR3 region has the DNA TGCGCCAGCAGCCAAGATTCGGTCGGGTTAAGGAGAGGTCTCACTGAAGCTTTCTTT.

The chain links TRBV29-1 to TRBJ2-7; maybe TRBD1 (6 bases). This CDR3 has 13 amino acids. From germline, CDR1 is SQVTM and CDR2 ANQGSEA. Deletions cut 6 bases from V and 4 bases from J, with 16 bases between. The CDR3 nucleotides are TGCAGCGTCCTCACCGGACAGTCTTACGAGCAGTACTTC. Protein product: CSVLTGQSYEQYF.

The chain recombines TRBV4-1 with TRBJ2-1, with 11 bases matching TRBD2. This CDR3 has 17 amino acids. V trimming: 1 base; J trimming: 7 bases; junction bases outside the gene matches: 9. CDR1 is MGHRA and CDR2 is YSYEKL in the germline V gene. CDR3 amino acids: CASSQGNASGGRNEQFF. The CDR3 DNA reads TGCGCCAGCAGCCAAGGCAACGCTAGCGGGGGGAGGAATGAGCAGTTCTTC.

The chain combines TRBV28 with TRBJ2-7; tentatively, D is TRBD1 (6 bases). CDR1 and CDR2 from the germline V gene are MDHEN and SYDVKM. The V gene lost 1 base and the J gene lost 5 bases, with 15 bases spanning the gap. The CDR3 is made up of 15 amino acids. For the CDR3, the DNA is TGTGCCAGCAGTTTATTTCCAGGGGAATTCCACGAGCAGTACTTC. Encoded protein: CASSLFPGEFHEQYF.

The chain combines TRBV5-1 with TRBJ2-2; 7 bases align to TRBD2. The CDR3 spans 17 residues. Germline CDR1 is SGHRS and CDR2 is YFSETQ. The J segment lost 4 bases and the V segment lost 4 bases, leaving 13 bases of the junction unmatched. The CDR3 nucleotides are TGCGCCAGCAGCCCGCGGGTGCCGGGGGGTTTCACCGGGGAGCTGTTTTTT. Translation gives CASSPRVPGGFTGELFF.

This clone was found a few times. The V gene is TRBV5-6, the J gene TRBJ2-5; TRBD2 is a possible D gene (6 bases). Germline V CDR1 and CDR2: SGHDT, YYEEEE. The V end lost 3 bases, the J end lost 7 bases, and 10 bases lay between the germline ends. CDR3 length: 12 residues. CDR3 protein: CASSCGMGTQYF. The DNA for the CDR3 is TGTGCCAGCAGCTGCGGGATGGGGACCCAGTACTTC.

V gene TRBV14 combines with J gene TRBJ1-1; the D is unclear. The CDR3 has 13 residues. Between the trimmed V and J ends, which lost 6 bases and 5 bases, there was a span of 13 bases. Germline loops: CDR1 SGHDN, CDR2 FVKESK. The CDR3 here is CASRKLEETEAFF. The CDR3 DNA sequence: TGTGCCAGCAGGAAACTCGAGGAGACTGAAGCTTTCTTT.

This clone was picked up one time. Here the CDR3 reads CASSLGGGRDGYTF. CDR3 DNA sequence: TGTGCCAGCAGCTTGGGGGGGGGTCGGGATGGCTACACCTTC. The gene calls are TRBV5-4 and TRBJ1-2; D is possibly TRBD1 (5 bases). Germline assignment: CDR1 SGHNT and CDR2 YYREEE (reference sequence). This CDR3 spans 14 amino acids. Trimming shortened V by 0 bases and J by 6 bases, and 12 bases separated the two germline ends.

The J gene is TRBJ2-3, the V gene TRBV5-1; no reliable D call. Germline loops: CDR1 SGHRS, CDR2 YFSETQ. The CDR3 contains 12 residues. V shed 1 base and J shed 4 bases, with 4 bases lying between them. The CDR3 nucleotides are TGCGCCAGCAGCTTGTGGCCAGATACGCAGTATTTT. Translation: CASSLWPDTQYF.

The chain recombines TRBV2 with TRBJ2-7; 7 bases map to TRBD1. Trimming took 11 bases from V and 2 from J; bases not matched to a gene: 12. The CDR3 is made up of 14 amino acids. Germline CDR1 SNHLY, CDR2 FYNNEI. CDR3 region: CAGVLDRPTYEQYF. The CDR3 DNA is TGTGCCGGGGTTTTGGACAGGCCCACCTACGAGCAGTACTTC.

V is TRBV7-8 and J is TRBJ1-2; 7 bases fit TRBD1. With V trimmed by 5 bases and J by 7 bases, 7 bases remained unmatched. This CDR3 is built from 13 residues. Looked up from germline, CDR1 is SGHVS and CDR2 is FQNEAQ. The CDR3 loop is CASSPRQGSGYTF. The CDR3 DNA reads TGTGCCAGCAGCCCGAGACAGGGAAGTGGCTACACCTTC.

The gene calls are TRBV18 and TRBJ2-3; 9 positions match TRBD2. The CDR3 consists of 18 residues. Losses at the gene ends were 2 bases for V and 2 bases for J; bases not matched to a gene: 11. In germline, CDR1 is KGHSH, CDR2 LQKENI. The CDR3, as DNA: TGTGCCAGCTCACCATTATTTGCGGGGGGGAAATACACAGATACGCAGTATTTT. Translated, it gives CASSPLFAGGKYTDTQYF. Looking up the rest from reference TRBV18 and TRBJ2-3 gives the full variable domain: NAGVMQNPRHLVRRRGQEARLRCSPMKGHSHVYWYRQLPEEGLKFMVYLQKENIIDESGMPKERFSAEFPKEGPSILRIQQVVRGDSAAYFCASSPLFAGGKYTDTQYFGPGTRLTVL.

This clone has only one observation. This chain connects TRBV7-8 to TRBJ2-3, with a tentative D call TRBD1 (6 bases). The CDR3 runs 16 residues. The germline gives CDR1 SGHVS, CDR2 FQNEAQ. V was cut by 1 base and J by 2 bases, with 13 bases left in between. Here the CDR3 reads CASSLGQGFSTDTQYF. CDR3 coding DNA: TGTGCCAGCAGCTTAGGGCAGGGGTTTTCCACAGATACGCAGTATTTT. Filled out from reference TRBV7-8 and TRBJ2-3, the complete variable domain reads GAGVSQSPRYKVAKRGQDVALRCDPISGHVSLFWYQQALGQGPEFLTYFQNEAQLDKSGLPSDRFFAERPEGSVSTLKIQRTQQEDSAVYLCASSLGQGFSTDTQYFGPGTRLTVL.